Here is one T cell receptor (beta chain) with its context. Its target is not known. Without exception, sorted populations had purity beyond 95%. Germline V gene sequence: CDR1 MGHRA, CDR2 YSYEKL. Trimming shortened V by 3 bases and J by 3 bases, and 16 bases separated the two germline ends. This CDR3 has 16 amino acids. TCRB transcripts that were expressed got sequenced, as all of the isolated RNA had been reverse transcribed. The protocol was immunoSEQ multiplex PCR, while the TCRdb copy is restricted to in-frame clones and leaves out a portion. The table includes more than 250,000 clones, roughly a quarter detected once. This record comes from a study of beta chain features in type 1 diabetes. Study-wide results and limits: Type 1 diabetes patients had moderately but significantly shorter TCRB CDR3s in all four CD4+ subsets.

This chain joins TRBV4-1 and TRBJ2-3; D perhaps matches TRBD1 (6 bases). The sequencing sample was made of naive CD4+ T cells from blood. The source is a woman in her 30s with type 1 diabetes. CDR3 DNA sequence: TGCGCCAGCAGCCAGTCTGTAGGGGGTCAGACAGATACGCAGTATTTT. This encodes CASSQSVGGQTDTQYF.